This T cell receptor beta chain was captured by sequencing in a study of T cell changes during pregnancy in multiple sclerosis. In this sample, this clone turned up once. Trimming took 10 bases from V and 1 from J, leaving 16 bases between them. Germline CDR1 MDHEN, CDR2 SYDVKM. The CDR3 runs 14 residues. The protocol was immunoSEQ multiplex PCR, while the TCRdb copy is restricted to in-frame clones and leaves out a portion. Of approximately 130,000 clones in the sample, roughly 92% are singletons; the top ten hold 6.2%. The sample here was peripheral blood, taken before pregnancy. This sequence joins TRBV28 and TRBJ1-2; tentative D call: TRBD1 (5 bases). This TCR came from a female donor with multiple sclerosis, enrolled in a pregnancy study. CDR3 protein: CAISRRQINYGYTF. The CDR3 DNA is TGTGCCATCTCGAGAAGACAGATTAACTATGGCTACACCTTC.